This T cell receptor beta chain came from a study of T cell responses to AZD1222 COVID-19 vaccine. Turning to the study itself: Some second doses came at about 4 weeks and others at about 12 weeks; these were pooled.

Trimming shortened V by 1 base and J by 2 bases, and 12 bases separated the two germline ends. This CDR3 spans 16 amino acids. Germline V lookup: CDR1 MGHRA, CDR2 YSYEKL. Only in-frame clones appear in the TCRdb table, and some are missing; sequencing was by immunoSEQ multiplex PCR. This sample has about 140,000 clones, with roughly 92% found just once. The chain carries TRBV4-1 and TRBJ2-1; TRBD2 is a possible D gene (6 bases). This TCR derives from an adult in good health. The material sequenced was peripheral blood, taken on day 0 of AZD1222 vaccination. CDR3 DNA: TGCGCCAGCAGCCAAGGGCTCGGGAGAACCTACAATGAGCAGTTCTTC. It is translated as CASSQGLGRTYNEQFF.